This T cell receptor beta chain derives from a study of CD8 T cells in Susac syndrome. V lost 6 bases, J lost 1 base, and 14 bases lay in between. Per the germline V gene, CDR1 is MNHEY and CDR2 is SVGAGI. CDR3 length: 15 residues. Reverse transcription of about 0.5 to 1 ug RNA was carried out with random hexamers. A multiplex approach, immunoSEQ multiplex PCR, amplified TCR beta CDR3 across 54 Vbeta and 13 Jbeta. One entry per CDR3 protein results from TCRdb running MiXCR on the immunoSEQ multiplex PCR reads. The sample yields about 130,000 distinct CDR3 sequences, about 95% seen once. Sequencing of TCR beta was performed on blood CD8+ T cells and on blood CD4+ T cells. The controls, all healthy donors, were matched for age and sex. The CD8+ and CD4+ T cells were isolated magnetically using a negative isolation approach, whereas the TEMRA cells were enriched by FACS. This clonotype was counted once.

The sequenced sample was CD4+ T cells from PBMCs. This receptor was taken from a human donor in good health. The chain carries TRBV6-5 and TRBJ2-3, with D possibly being TRBD1 (6 bases). The DNA for the CDR3 is TGTGCCAGCAGGAACAGGGCGACTCGCACAGATACGCAGTATTTT. Protein product: CASRNRATRTDTQYF.